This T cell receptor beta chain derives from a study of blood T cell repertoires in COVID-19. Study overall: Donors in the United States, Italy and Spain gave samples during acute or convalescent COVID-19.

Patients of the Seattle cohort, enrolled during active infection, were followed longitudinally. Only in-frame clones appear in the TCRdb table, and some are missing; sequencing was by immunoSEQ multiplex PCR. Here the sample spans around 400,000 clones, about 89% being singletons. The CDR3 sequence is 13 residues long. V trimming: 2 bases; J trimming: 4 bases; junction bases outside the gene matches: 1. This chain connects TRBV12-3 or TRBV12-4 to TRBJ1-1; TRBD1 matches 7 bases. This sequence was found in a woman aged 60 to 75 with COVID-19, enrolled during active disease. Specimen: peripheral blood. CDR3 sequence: CASSLTGATEAFF. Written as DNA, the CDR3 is TGTGCCAGCAGTTTAACAGGGGCCACTGAAGCTTTCTTT.